Below, 8 T cell receptor beta chains from the same sample are listed, as sequenced in a study of response to subunit inactivated influenza vaccine. TCRdb ran MiXCR on the RT-PCR reads and lists one entry per CDR3 protein. Counted here are around 490,000 distinct CDR3 sequences, 6.5% to 8% occurring once; the ten biggest clones make up roughly 13%. Source: PBMCs from blood, taken around 25 months after vaccination. All receptors derive from a man aged 50-75 years who received an inactivated influenza vaccine.

This clonotype appeared a few times. The chain joins TRBV6-1 to TRBJ2-5; 10 positions agree with TRBD1. J was trimmed by 9 bases and V by 4 bases; bases with no gene match: 14. The V gene's germline CDR1 is MNHNS and CDR2 SASEGT. The CDR3 is 16 residues long. The chain's CDR3 is CASSAPGQGKRRAQYF. The CDR3, as DNA: TGTGCCAGCAGTGCTCCGGGACAGGGGAAGAGACGGGCCCAGTACTTC.

This clonotype occurred many times. The chain carries TRBV12-3 or TRBV12-4 and TRBJ1-2, with 8 bases lining up with TRBD1. J was trimmed by 5 bases and V by 6 bases; bases with no gene match: 5. The CDR3 has 13 amino acids. As DNA, the CDR3 is TGTGCCAGCAGGGGGGACAGGTCATATGGCTACACCTTC. It codes for CASRGDRSYGYTF.

On this clonotype: The junction does not match germline at one end; this may be a read error. The rearrangement joins TRBV7-7 to TRBJ2-5; weak D call: TRBD1 (6 bases). Per the germline V gene, CDR1 is SSHAT and CDR2 is FNYEAQ (reference sequence). The CDR3 is 15 amino acids. DNA for the CDR3: TGTGCTAGCAGCTTAGTGACAGGTTCCCAAGAGACCCAGTACTTC. Encoded protein: CASSLVTGSQETQYF.

As regards this clonotype: A read error may account for a junction end that differs from germline. This rearrangement joins TRBV7-2 to TRBJ1-1, with a weak D call TRBD1 (6 bases). This CDR3 contains 12 residues. From germline, CDR1 is SGHTA and CDR2 FQGNSA. In DNA, the CDR3 is TGTGCCGGCAGCTACGTTGGGGGGCCAGCTTTCTTT. Its translation: CAGSYVGGPAFF.

The sample holds a few counts of this clonotype. V and J are TRBV28 and TRBJ1-1; possibly TRBD1 for D (6 bases). Germline-derived CDR1 and CDR2 are MDHEN and SYDVKM. This CDR3 has 14 residues. V was cut by 3 bases and J by 4 bases, with 12 bases left in between. The CDR3 region has the DNA TGTGCCAGCAGTTTCCCTCCAGGGGTCACTGAAGCTTTCTTT. It codes for CASSFPPGVTEAFF.

This clonotype has more than one count but fewer than ten. The gene calls are TRBV5-1 and TRBJ2-7, with D uncertain. From germline, CDR1 is SGHRS and CDR2 YFSETQ. The CDR3 consists of 16 residues. The V and J ends lost 4 bases and 0 bases respectively, with 17 bases between them. The CDR3 protein is CASSPASSSNSYEQYF. The CDR3 coding sequence is TGCGCCAGCAGCCCCGCGTCTTCCTCAAACTCCTACGAGCAGTACTTC.

This clonotype was seen repeatedly, ten times or more. V is TRBV6-2 or TRBV6-3 and J is TRBJ2-3; D call uncertain. Trimming cost V 0 bases and J 4 bases, with 8 bases left between them. The CDR3 sequence is 14 residues long. The V gene's germline CDR1 is MNHEY and CDR2 SVGEGT. This chain's CDR3 is CASSYSGRADTQYF. The CDR3 DNA reads as TGTGCCAGCAGTTACTCGGGCCGCGCAGATACGCAGTATTTT.

The chain carries TRBV10-3 and TRBJ2-6; D is perhaps TRBD1 (6 bases). Germline V gene data show CDR1 as ENHRY and CDR2 as SYGVKD. The V and J ends lost 6 bases and 0 bases respectively, with 9 bases between them. The CDR3 has 15 amino acids. The CDR3 here is CAISGTSSGANVLTF. The CDR3 DNA reads as TGTGCCATCAGCGGGACATCCTCTGGGGCCAACGTCCTGACTTTC.